These T cell receptor beta chains were read from a single sample in a study of shared T cell receptors in the human thymus. Assay: immunoSEQ multiplex PCR; the TCRdb copy retains only in-frame clones and omits some. The sample records fewer than 700,000 clones, 88% being singletons. The sample was also reused in another study, on human thymus T cells.

Sequencing was done on a sample of thymocytes. The receptors stem from a boy younger than two with a congenital heart defect. Both conserved end residues are part of each CDR3. A D gene is named only where the DNA matches it firmly. Expanded clones get a size class; other rows say once, few or many, or leave the size out.

TRBD2	TRBV15	.	TRBJ2-7	TGTGCCACCAGCTGTGGACTAGCCAACGAAGAGAAGGGAGAGCAGTACTTC	CATSCGLANEEKGEQYF
.	TRBV5-1	.	TRBJ2-3	TGCGCCAGCTCACTCAACTTGGGTCCAGTAAGACGTGGAGCAGATACGCAGTATTTT	CASSLNLGPVRRGADTQYF
.	TRBV7-3	.	TRBJ2-5	TGTGCCAGCAGCCGGGACTTTCAAGAGACCCAGTACTTC	CASSRDFQETQYF
TRBD2	TRBV4-2	.	TRBJ2-1	TGTGCCAGCAGCCAAGTCGAGCGGGATCACTACAATGAGCAGTTCTTC	CASSQVERDHYNEQFF
.	TRBV6-1	.	TRBJ2-3	TGTGCCAGCAGTGAAGAGGGGCCTTGGCGGGTCCAGGGGGATACGCAGTATTTT	CASSEEGPWRVQGDTQYF
.	TRBV13	.	TRBJ1-1	TGTGCCAGCAGGGTGGACAGCCTTAACACTGAAGCTTTCTTT	CASRVDSLNTEAFF
.	TRBV7-2	.	TRBJ2-3	TGTGCCAGCAGCTGTCCAGGGGAATCAGATACGCAGTATTTT	CASSCPGESDTQYF
TRBD1	TRBV20-1	.	TRBJ1-1	TGCAGTGCTCCGGACAGGGGAGCTTTCTTT	CSAPDRGAFF
TRBD1	TRBV6-4	.	TRBJ2-7	TGTGCCAGCAGTCCCGGCAGGGGGCGCAGACAGCAGTACTTC	CASSPGRGRRQQYF
.	TRBV10-2	.	TRBJ2-5	TGCGCCAGCAGCCGGGAACTAAGGGACCAAGAGACCCAGTACTTC	CASSRELRDQETQYF
.	TRBV6-1	.	TRBJ1-1	TGTGCCGTAGGACGGGGGGCTGAAGCTTTCTTT	CAVGRGAEAFF
.	TRBV20-1	.	TRBJ1-2	TGCAGTGCTCAGGGGCCTGGTGGCTACACCTTC	CSAQGPGGYTF
TRBD2	TRBV5-4	.	TRBJ2-3	TGTGCCAGCAGCTTGGAACCTAGCGGGCACCCAACAGATACGCAGTATTTT	CASSLEPSGHPTDTQYF
.	TRBV29-1	.	TRBJ2-7	TGCAGCGTTCTAAATACACACTCCGTCGGGGGCGAGCAGTACTTC	CSVLNTHSVGGEQYF
TRBD1	TRBV11-2	once	TRBJ2-1	TGTGCCAGCAGTCCAGGGGGTATGGGGGAGATGAATGAGCAGTTCTTC	CASSPGGMGEMNEQFF
TRBD2	TRBV14	once	TRBJ2-1	TGTGCCAGCAGCTTTCGACTAGCGGGAGGGTCCTACAATGAGCAGTTCTTC	CASSFRLAGGSYNEQFF
TRBD1	TRBV18	.	TRBJ2-5	TGTGCCAGCTCACCGAGGAAGGGACAGGGATTTGAGACCCAGTACTTC	CASSPRKGQGFETQYF
TRBD2	TRBV28	.	TRBJ2-7	TGTGCCAGCAGTTTGAACGGACTAGCGGGTCTGGGGTACGAGCAGTACTTC	CASSLNGLAGLGYEQYF
TRBD2	TRBV4-1	.	TRBJ2-5	TGCGCCAGCAGCCCGAGTCGGAGCGGGAGACAAGAGACCCAGTACTTC	CASSPSRSGRQETQYF